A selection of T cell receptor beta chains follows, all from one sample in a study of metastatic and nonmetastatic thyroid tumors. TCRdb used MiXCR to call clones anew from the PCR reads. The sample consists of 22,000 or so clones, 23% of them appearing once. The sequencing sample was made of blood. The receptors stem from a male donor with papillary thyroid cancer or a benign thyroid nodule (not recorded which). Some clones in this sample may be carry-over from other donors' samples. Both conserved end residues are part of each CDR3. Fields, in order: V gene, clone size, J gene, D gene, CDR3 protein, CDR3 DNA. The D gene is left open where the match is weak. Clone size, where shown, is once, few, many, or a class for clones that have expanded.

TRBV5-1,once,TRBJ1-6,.,CASSFRTDSPLHF,TGCGCCAGCAGCTTTAGGACAGATTCACCCCTCCACTTT
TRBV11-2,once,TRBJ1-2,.,CASSSLGGKGIGYTF,TGTGCCAGCAGCTCATTGGGCGGGAAGGGGATCGGCTACACCTTC
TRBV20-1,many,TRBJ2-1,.,CSLGVNEQFF,TGCAGTTTGGGGGTCAATGAGCAGTTCTTC
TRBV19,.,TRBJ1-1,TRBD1,CASSISDRVSEAFF,TGTGCCAGTAGTATCAGTGACAGGGTCTCTGAAGCTTTCTTT
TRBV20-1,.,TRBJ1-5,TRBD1,CSASDTSGGGQPQHF,TGCAGTGCTAGCGATACATCAGGGGGCGGTCAGCCCCAGCATTTT
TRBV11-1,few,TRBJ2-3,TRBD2,CASSLERDSRDTQYF,TGTGCCAGCAGCTTAGAGCGGGACTCGAGGGATACGCAGTATTTT
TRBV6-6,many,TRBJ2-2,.,CASSYRSTGELFF,TGTGCCAGCAGTTATCGGTCAACCGGGGAGCTGTTTTTT
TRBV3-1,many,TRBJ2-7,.,CASSPGAGESSYEQYF,TGTGCCAGCAGCCCGGGGGCGGGGGAGAGCTCCTACGAGCAGTACTTC
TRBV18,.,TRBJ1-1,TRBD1,CASSPLRTGGRTEAFF,TGTGCCAGCTCACCCCTAAGGACAGGGGGGCGAACTGAAGCTTTCTTT
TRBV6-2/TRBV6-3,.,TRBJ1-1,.,CASSRATAMNTEAFF,TGTGCCAGCAGTCGTGCGACGGCCATGAACACTGAAGCTTTCTTT
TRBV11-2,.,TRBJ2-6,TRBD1,CASSRGPGGSGANVLTF,TGTGCCAGCAGCCGAGGGCCAGGGGGCTCTGGGGCCAACGTCCTGACTTTC
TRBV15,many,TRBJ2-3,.,CATGDRRTDTQYF,TGTGCCACAGGGGACCGACGCACAGATACGCAGTATTTT
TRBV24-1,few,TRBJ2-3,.,CATAGGGDTQYF,TGTGCCACTGCTGGGGGCGGGGATACGCAGTATTTT
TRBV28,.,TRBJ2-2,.,CASILQDGQGAVGELFF,TGTGCCAGCATTCTTCAAGATGGGCAAGGGGCAGTCGGGGAGCTGTTTTTT
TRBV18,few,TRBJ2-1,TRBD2,CASSPPWASGSGYNEQFF,TGTGCCAGCTCACCACCGTGGGCTAGCGGGAGTGGGTACAATGAGCAGTTCTTC
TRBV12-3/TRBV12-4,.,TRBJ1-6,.,CASSKSRSPLHF,TGTGCCAGCAGCAAAAGTCGTTCACCCCTCCACTTT
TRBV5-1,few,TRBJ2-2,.,CASSSGGDGGELFF,TGCGCCAGCAGTTCGGGGGGCGATGGCGGGGAGCTGTTTTTT
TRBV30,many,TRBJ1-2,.,CAWSALLQSGYTF,TGTGCCTGGAGCGCCCTCCTGCAGTCCGGCTACACCTTC
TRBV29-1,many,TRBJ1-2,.,CSVVGRNYGYTF,TGCAGCGTTGTTGGGAGGAACTATGGCTACACCTTC
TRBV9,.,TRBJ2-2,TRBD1,CASSARGRAGELFF,TGTGCCAGCAGCGCCAGGGGGCGGGCCGGGGAGCTGTTTTTT
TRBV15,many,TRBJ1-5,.,CATSRRDNPGDQPQHF,TGTGCCACCAGCAGAAGGGACAACCCGGGGGATCAGCCCCAGCATTTT
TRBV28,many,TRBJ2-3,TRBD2,CASSLEWLAGGTDTQYF,TGTGCCAGCAGTTTAGAATGGCTAGCGGGAGGGACAGATACGCAGTATTTT
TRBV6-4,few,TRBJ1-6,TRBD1,CASSAGTGNSPLHF,TGTGCCAGCAGTGCCGGGACAGGGAATTCACCCCTCCACTTT
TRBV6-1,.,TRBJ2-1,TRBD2,CASIWTSGDIDEQFF,TGTGCCAGCATCTGGACTAGCGGGGATATCGATGAGCAGTTCTTC